This TCR beta chain is from a study of T-cell reconstitution after alpha-beta-depleted transplantation in children. Broader study findings: Reportedly, roughly two months post-transplant, alpha-beta T cells arose from several hundred expanded graft clones. At day 60, the high TCRbeta diversity found in some patients originated from recipient T cells and thymic progenitors that had survived.

Preparing the TCRbeta library involved the use of unique molecular identifiers. One entry per CDR3 protein, called by TCRdb with MiXCR from the PCR reads. Of around 960,000 distinct CDR3 sequences in the sample, about 26% were seen once. This clonotype appeared a few times. Its antigen is unidentified. The CDR3 runs 14 residues. Per the germline V gene, CDR1 is MGHDK and CDR2 is SYGVNS. The V and J ends lost 4 bases and 4 bases respectively, with 13 bases between them. The chain links TRBV25-1 to TRBJ2-5; D gene unclear. The sequence was collected from a boy under two years old who had a stem cell transplant for SCID, so the T cells may come from the graft donor. The sequenced sample was PBMCs, mostly from graft donor cells, obtained 360 days after TCRalphabeta/CD19-depleted stem cell transplant. The CDR3 sequence: CASSARLDGETQYF. The DNA for the CDR3 is TGTGCCAGCAGTGCTAGACTGGACGGAGAGACCCAGTACTTC.